This T cell receptor beta chain was obtained from a study of CXCR3-negative and CXCR3-positive naive CD8 T cells. Broader study findings: With surface CD5 comparable between naive subsets, TCR strength was estimated using properties derived from the TRB CDR3.

UMI-labeled TRB cDNA libraries were prepared by 5' RACE. TCRdb re-called the 5' RACE reads, yielding one record per CDR3 amino acid sequence without DNA. The sample table includes 100,000 to 150,000 distinct CDR3 sequences. The germline V gene encodes CDR1 SGDLS and CDR2 YYNGEE. There are 18 residues in the CDR3. As regards this clonotype: The antigen remains undetermined.

The V call is TRBV9, the J call TRBJ1-1; without DNA, the TCRdb call of TRBD1 cannot be checked. Sequencing was done on a sample of naive CXCR3- CD8+ T cells from blood. Subset reported: CD45RO-CCR7+CD27+CD95- naive CD8+ T cells lacking CXCR3 (TNR3-). The clonotype comes from a human donor in good health. Some clones in this sample may be carry-over from other donors' samples. CDR3 in amino acids: CASSVDPRTGGANTEAFF.